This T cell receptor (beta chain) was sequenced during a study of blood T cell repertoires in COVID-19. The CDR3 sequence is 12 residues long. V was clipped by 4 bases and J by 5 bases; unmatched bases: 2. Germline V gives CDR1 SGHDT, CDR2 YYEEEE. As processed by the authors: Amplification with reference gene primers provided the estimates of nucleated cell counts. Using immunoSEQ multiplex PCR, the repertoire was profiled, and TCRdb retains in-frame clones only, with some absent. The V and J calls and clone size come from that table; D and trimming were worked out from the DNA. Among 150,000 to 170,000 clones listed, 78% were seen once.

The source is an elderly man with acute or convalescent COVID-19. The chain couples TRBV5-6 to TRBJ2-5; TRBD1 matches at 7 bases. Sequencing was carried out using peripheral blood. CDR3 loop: CASSPGQETQYF. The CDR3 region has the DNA TGTGCCAGCAGCCCGGGACAGGAGACCCAGTACTTC.